This TCR beta chain was profiled in a study of graft-versus-host responses after intestinal transplantation. The repertoire was sequenced with immunoSEQ multiplex PCR; TCRdb's copy has only in-frame clones and lacks some. The repertoire holds roughly 110,000 clones, with approximately 88% as singletons. Concerning this clone itself: The antigen is unknown.

This CDR3 region has 15 residues. From germline, CDR1 is SGHVS and CDR2 FNYEAQ. Trimming cost V 3 bases and J 8 bases; bases outside gene matches: 9. The material sequenced was unstimulated CD4+ T cells sorted from spleen or lymph node cells, taken before transplant. This rearrangement joins TRBV7-6 to TRBJ1-4; 7 nucleotides agree with TRBD1. The TCR was taken from a human donor who was the organ donor for an intestinal transplant. CDR3 protein: CASSLTRDRSEKLFF. In DNA form, the CDR3 reads TGTGCCAGCAGCTTGACTCGGGACAGATCCGAAAAACTGTTTTTT.